This T cell receptor (beta chain) was sequenced during a study of blood T cell repertoires in COVID-19. As for the study in general: Sources were T cells, B-cell-depleted T cells, or PBMCs; the material itself was cDNA or gDNA.

The germline CDR1 and CDR2 sequences are LGHDT and YNNKEL (reference sequence). Trimming removed 3 bases from V and 0 bases from J, with 14 bases in between. This CDR3 contains 16 residues. How the authors handled the data: Amplification with reference gene primers provided the estimates of nucleated cell counts. Data came from immunoSEQ multiplex PCR; TCRdb stores just in-frame clones and leaves some out. V and J calls and clone size follow that table, whereas D and trimming were derived from the DNA. The table has 200,000 to 250,000 clones, about 88% seen once. All enrollees were about 18 to 95 years old and from fewer than 30 US areas.

V and J are TRBV3-1 (or the pseudogene TRBV3-2) and TRBJ1-2, with D possibly being TRBD1 (6 bases). Sequencing used PBMCs or T cells enriched from blood (not recorded which). The TCR comes from a woman in her 30s who had recovered from COVID-19. CDR3 amino acids: CASSHKTDSSNYGYTF. In DNA, the CDR3 is TGTGCCAGCAGCCACAAGACGGACAGCTCTAACTATGGCTACACCTTC.